This is a list of T cell receptor beta chains from one sample in a study of graft-versus-host responses after intestinal transplantation. Data came from immunoSEQ multiplex PCR; TCRdb stores just in-frame clones and leaves some out. This sample carries under 20,000 clones, around nine tenths of them seen once, and the ten largest clones take approximately 48%. Sequenced here: bone marrow, sampled roughly 130 days after transplant. The receptors shown here come from a human patient who received an intestinal transplant, so some T cells may come from the graft donor. Both conserved end residues are part of each CDR3. D genes are given only for firm matches. Only some rows state a clone size, as once, few, many or a class for expanded clones.

V	D	J	length	size	CDR3	DNA
TRBV27	TRBD2	TRBJ2-3	14	once	CASSPTSVTDTQYF	TGTGCCAGCAGCCCGACTAGCGTAACAGATACGCAGTATTTT
TRBV6-5	NA	TRBJ2-7	14	NA	CASSPGTGEYEQYF	TGTGCCAGCAGCCCCGGGACTGGCGAGTACGAGCAGTACTTC
TRBV7-4	NA	TRBJ1-2	14	NA	CASSPRVLRHGYTF	TGTGCCAGCAGCCCCCGGGTCTTACGGCATGGCTACACCTTC
TRBV30	NA	TRBJ2-3	13	once	CAWSISPADTQYF	TGTGCCTGGAGCATTTCCCCAGCAGATACGCAGTATTTT
TRBV5-6	NA	TRBJ1-1	13	once	CASSSGRNTEAFF	TGTGCCAGCAGCTCCGGACGGAACACTGAAGCTTTCTTT
TRBV9	NA	TRBJ1-5	17	NA	CASSVEVDSPEGQPQHF	TGTGCCAGCAGCGTAGAAGTTGACAGTCCGGAGGGTCAGCCCCAGCATTTT
TRBV11-2	TRBD1	TRBJ2-2	17	NA	CASSLDQGAAWAGELFF	TGTGCCAGCAGCTTAGACCAGGGGGCTGCATGGGCCGGGGAGCTGTTTTTT
TRBV19	NA	TRBJ1-1	14	NA	CASSTTGLNTEAFF	TGTGCCAGTAGTACCACCGGGCTGAACACTGAAGCTTTCTTT
TRBV5-1	NA	TRBJ1-1	15	NA	CASSLAGASDTEAFF	TGCGCCAGCAGCTTGGCGGGGGCGTCGGACACTGAAGCTTTCTTT
TRBV11-2	TRBD2	TRBJ2-1	15	NA	CASSRGLAGYNEQFF	TGTGCCAGCAGCCGAGGACTAGCGGGTTACAATGAGCAGTTCTTC
TRBV4-3	TRBD2	TRBJ2-7	15	NA	CASSRPLAGMEEQYF	TGCGCCAGCAGCCGCCCACTAGCGGGAATGGAGGAGCAGTACTTC
TRBV28	NA	TRBJ2-1	12	NA	CASSLGLVDIFF	TGTGCCAGCAGTTTAGGGTTGGTAGATATTTTCTTC
TRBV6-1	TRBD2	TRBJ2-7	12	NA	CASSLAAYEQYF	TGTGCCAGCTCACTAGCGGCCTACGAGCAGTACTTC
TRBV7-3	TRBD2	TRBJ2-5	15	once	CASSLRGGPQETQYF	TGTGCCAGCAGCCTCCGGGGAGGGCCCCAAGAGACCCAGTACTTC
TRBV7-9	NA	TRBJ2-2	12	NA	CASSLVSGELFF	TGTGCCAGCAGCTTAGTGAGCGGGGAGCTGTTTTTT
TRBV5-1	NA	TRBJ2-3	11	NA	CASRAHDTQYF	TGCGCCAGCAGAGCACACGATACGCAGTATTTT
TRBV5-1	TRBD2	TRBJ2-1	18	NA	CASSMDWLLAGGPNEQFF	TGCGCCAGCAGCATGGACTGGTTACTAGCGGGGGGGCCCAATGAGCAGTTCTTC
TRBV5-1	NA	TRBJ2-2	16	once	CASSLVSGANTGELFF	TGCGCCAGCAGCTTGGTTTCGGGGGCTAACACCGGGGAGCTGTTTTTT
TRBV19	NA	TRBJ1-4	14	NA	CASTPGGGYGKLFF	TGTGCCAGTACCCCGGGGGGGGGATATGGAAAACTGTTTTTT
TRBV5-4	NA	TRBJ2-6	16	NA	CASSPTGFSGANVLTF	TGTGCCAGCAGCCCGACAGGTTTCTCTGGGGCCAACGTCCTGACTTTC
TRBV5-4	TRBD2	TRBJ2-1	18	NA	CASSSILLFGRPDNEQFF	TGTGCCAGCAGCTCCATCCTCCTTTTCGGGAGGCCCGACAACGAGCAGTTCTTC
TRBV4-2	NA	TRBJ1-3	16	NA	CASSYNHRDSGNTIYF	TGTGCCAGCAGCTACAACCACAGGGACTCTGGAAACACCATATATTTT
TRBV28	NA	TRBJ2-5	11	NA	CASSGPRSQYF	TGTGCCAGCAGTGGCCCAAGGTCCCAGTACTTC
TRBV2	NA	TRBJ1-2	16	NA	CASSRVSYRKTYGYTF	TGTGCCAGCAGTCGCGTATCTTACCGAAAGACCTATGGCTACACCTTC
TRBV27	NA	TRBJ2-7	12	NA	CASSPTGYEQYF	TGTGCCAGCAGTCCTACAGGGTACGAGCAGTACTTC
TRBV5-1	NA	TRBJ1-1	12	NA	CASSPWGSEAFF	TGCGCCAGCAGCCCGTGGGGGTCTGAAGCTTTCTTT
TRBV4-1	NA	TRBJ2-7	14	NA	CASSPDSGDYEQYF	TGCGCCAGCAGCCCAGATTCAGGGGACTACGAGCAGTACTTC
TRBV4-1	TRBD1	TRBJ2-6	17	once	CASSQSQGAQGANVLTF	TGCGCCAGCAGCCAATCTCAGGGGGCGCAAGGGGCCAACGTCCTGACTTTC
TRBV11-3	NA	TRBJ2-1	13	NA	CASSLTRPDEQFF	TGTGCCAGCAGCTTAACACGCCCGGATGAGCAGTTCTTC
TRBV30	TRBD2	TRBJ2-5	15	NA	CAWSVETSRQETQYF	TGTGCCTGGAGTGTAGAGACTAGCCGCCAAGAGACCCAGTACTTC
TRBV5-1	TRBD1	TRBJ1-1	16	NA	CASSSGQGNLDTEAFF	TGCGCCAGCAGCTCCGGACAGGGAAACTTGGATACTGAAGCTTTCTTT
TRBV5-1	TRBD2	TRBJ2-5	15	few	CASTGTSGRAETQYF	TGCGCCAGCACCGGGACTAGCGGGAGGGCTGAGACCCAGTACTTC
TRBV7-6	NA	TRBJ2-3	15	NA	CASSLIASSTDTQYF	TGTGCCAGCAGCTTAATTGCGTCTAGCACAGATACGCAGTATTTT
TRBV1	NA	TRBJ2-4	16	NA	CTSSHQGLADLPIQYF	TGCACCAGCAGCCACCAGGGACTAGCGGACCTCCCGATTCAGTACTTC
TRBV27	NA	TRBJ2-4	15	NA	CASRPKGGLKNIQYF	TGTGCCAGCAGACCTAAGGGTGGTCTTAAAAACATTCAGTACTTC
TRBV7-8	TRBD1	TRBJ1-2	16	NA	CASSLARQGGIYGYTF	TGTGCCAGCAGCTTAGCGCGACAGGGGGGGATCTATGGCTACACCTTC
TRBV6-5	NA	TRBJ1-2	15	NA	CASIPQLGGGYGYTF	TGTGCCAGCATACCCCAGCTGGGGGGGGGCTATGGCTACACCTTC
TRBV5-1	TRBD2	TRBJ2-3	18	NA	CASSLVRLAGGPGDTQYF	TGCGCCAGCAGCTTGGTTAGACTAGCGGGAGGGCCGGGAGATACGCAGTATTTT
TRBV10-3	TRBD1	TRBJ1-2	13	NA	CATHPGQGHGYTF	TGTGCCACCCATCCGGGACAGGGGCACGGCTACACCTTC
TRBV5-6	NA	TRBJ1-1	13	NA	CASSQNVGVEAFF	TGTGCCAGCAGCCAAAACGTAGGGGTTGAAGCTTTCTTT
TRBV6-6	NA	TRBJ1-2	14	NA	CASSLTKDGYGYTF	TGTGCCAGCAGTTTGACAAAGGACGGCTATGGCTACACCTTC
TRBV9	TRBD2	TRBJ2-3	18	NA	CASSRGLAGAVSTDTQYF	TGTGCCAGCAGCCGGGGACTAGCGGGAGCGGTTAGCACAGATACGCAGTATTTT
TRBV5-5	NA	TRBJ2-3	12	few	CASSATTNTQYF	TGTGCCAGCAGCGCTACTACTAATACGCAGTATTTT
TRBV6-5	NA	TRBJ2-7	14	NA	CASSYGPPSYEQYF	TGTGCCAGCAGTTACGGTCCTCCTTCCTACGAGCAGTACTTC
TRBV9	TRBD2	TRBJ2-3	16	NA	CASSATLAGSTDTQYF	TGTGCCAGCAGCGCCACTCTAGCGGGAAGCACAGATACGCAGTATTTT
TRBV11-2	TRBD1	TRBJ2-5	15	few	CASSGWTGFGETQYF	TGTGCCAGCAGCGGGTGGACAGGGTTCGGAGAGACCCAGTACTTC
TRBV4-1	NA	TRBJ2-7	13	NA	CASSQAGWDEQYF	TGCGCCAGCAGCCAGGCCGGCTGGGACGAGCAGTACTTC
TRBV5-4	NA	TRBJ1-2	15	NA	CASSLVGGTAYGYTF	TGTGCCAGCAGCTTGGTTGGAGGGACCGCATATGGCTACACCTTC
TRBV19	NA	TRBJ2-1	13	NA	CASSISNLNEQFF	TGTGCCAGTAGTATCAGTAACCTCAATGAGCAGTTCTTC
TRBV7-9	NA	TRBJ1-5	14	NA	CASSFDGIGQPQHF	TGTGCCAGCAGCTTTGACGGCATCGGTCAGCCCCAGCATTTT
TRBV19	NA	TRBJ2-7	11	NA	CVSSNRDEQYF	TGTGTCAGTAGTAACCGGGACGAGCAGTACTTC
TRBV7-9	TRBD2	TRBJ2-3	16	NA	CASSPADSGNTDTQYF	TGTGCCAGCAGCCCTGCGGATAGCGGGAACACAGATACGCAGTATTTT
TRBV7-8	NA	TRBJ2-5	13	NA	CASSLGGKETQYF	TGTGCCAGCAGCTTAGGAGGGAAAGAGACCCAGTACTTC